The T cell receptor (beta chain) under discussion was sequenced for a study of brain T cells in children with intractable seizures. Whole-study findings and limits: Pre- and post-surgery blood differed in depth, so pre-surgery absences may be undersampling. Top 50 brain clonotypes included both public and private clones. HCMV serostatus was not known, and viral specificity came from CDR3 similarity only.

Only cases whose brain tissue showed the highest T cell transcript signatures were sequenced. Patients received at least one anti-epileptic drug before surgery. Germline-derived CDR1 and CDR2 are SNHLY and FYNNEI. The ends were cut back, 4 bases at V and 0 bases at J, with 10 bases in the middle. The CDR3 runs to 15 residues. As concerns this clone: Antigen: not known.

Libraries were prepared by immunoSEQ multiplex PCR; TCRdb keeps only in-frame clonotypes and omits some of them. The data contain fewer than 9,500 clones, around 73% of them singletons. J is TRBJ1-5 and V is TRBV2, with D possibly TRBD1 on 6 matching bases. Specimen: resected brain tissue, collected at surgery. The sequence was collected from a boy under three years old with tuberous sclerosis and intractable seizures. This chain's CDR3 is CASSAAGDSNQPQHF. The CDR3 region has the DNA TGTGCCAGCAGTGCGGCAGGGGATAGCAATCAGCCCCAGCATTTT.